This section outlines one T cell receptor (beta chain) sequence together with its context. Its antigen specificity is not known. Base qualities are not at hand, and no much larger clone is one base apart. This entry belongs to a study of control samples from healthy donors and cancer patients (dated by TCRdb to about 2020). The library was prepared using the immunoSEQ multiplex PCR assay. Not all clones reach the TCRdb copy of this immuneACCESS table, which keeps in-frame sequences only. Checked studies attribute under half of the gap to unresolved V genes and leave the rest unexplained. Recorded for this sample are about 120,000 clones; around nine tenths of them occurred a single time. The ten largest clones capture around an eighth of the sample. This TCR came from a man younger than 40 in good health. What was sequenced was blood.

The DNA is TGCGCCAGCAGCTTGGTTACGGGGGGCTCCTCAGCCATTCAGTACTTC. The resulting protein is CASSLVTGGSSAIQYF. The chain links TRBV5-1 with TRBJ2-4; possibly the D gene is TRBD2, per 7 matching bases. V gives up 0 bases and J gives up 9 bases, and the segment between their germline ends measures 19 bases. The germline V gene encodes CDR1 SGHRS and CDR2 YFSETQ. The CDR3 spans 16 residues, from the cysteine through the phenylalanine. Only the CDR3 part of the read is kept: 48 bases, read in frame from the first base.